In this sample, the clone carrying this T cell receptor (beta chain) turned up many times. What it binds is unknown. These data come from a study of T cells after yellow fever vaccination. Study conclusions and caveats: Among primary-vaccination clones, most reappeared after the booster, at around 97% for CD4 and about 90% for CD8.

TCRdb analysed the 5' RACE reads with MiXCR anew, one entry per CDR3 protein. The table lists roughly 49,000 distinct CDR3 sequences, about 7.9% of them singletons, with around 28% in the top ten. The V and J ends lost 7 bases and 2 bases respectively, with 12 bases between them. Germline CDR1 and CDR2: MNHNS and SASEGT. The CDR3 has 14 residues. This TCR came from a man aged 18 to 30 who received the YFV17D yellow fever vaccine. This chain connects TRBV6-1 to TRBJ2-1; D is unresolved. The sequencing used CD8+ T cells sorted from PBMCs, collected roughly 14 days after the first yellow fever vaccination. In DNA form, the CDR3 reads TGTGCCAGCACTCTTTTGGGTCCCTACAATGAGCAGTTCTTC. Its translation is CASTLLGPYNEQFF.